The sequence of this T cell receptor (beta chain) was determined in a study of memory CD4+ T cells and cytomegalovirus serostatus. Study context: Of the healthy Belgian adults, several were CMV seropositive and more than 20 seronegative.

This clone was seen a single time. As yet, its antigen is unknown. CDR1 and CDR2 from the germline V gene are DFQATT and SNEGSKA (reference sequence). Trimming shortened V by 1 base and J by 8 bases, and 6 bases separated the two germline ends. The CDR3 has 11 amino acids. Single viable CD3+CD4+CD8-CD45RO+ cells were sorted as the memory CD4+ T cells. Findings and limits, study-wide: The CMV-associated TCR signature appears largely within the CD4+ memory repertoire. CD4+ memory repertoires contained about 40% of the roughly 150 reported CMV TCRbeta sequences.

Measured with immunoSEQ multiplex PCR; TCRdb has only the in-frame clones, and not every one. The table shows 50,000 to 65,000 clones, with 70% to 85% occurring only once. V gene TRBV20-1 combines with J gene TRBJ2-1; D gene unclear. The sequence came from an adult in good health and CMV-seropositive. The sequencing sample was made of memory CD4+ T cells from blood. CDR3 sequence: CSARAHDEQFF. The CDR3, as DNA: TGCAGTGCTAGAGCCCACGATGAGCAGTTCTTC.